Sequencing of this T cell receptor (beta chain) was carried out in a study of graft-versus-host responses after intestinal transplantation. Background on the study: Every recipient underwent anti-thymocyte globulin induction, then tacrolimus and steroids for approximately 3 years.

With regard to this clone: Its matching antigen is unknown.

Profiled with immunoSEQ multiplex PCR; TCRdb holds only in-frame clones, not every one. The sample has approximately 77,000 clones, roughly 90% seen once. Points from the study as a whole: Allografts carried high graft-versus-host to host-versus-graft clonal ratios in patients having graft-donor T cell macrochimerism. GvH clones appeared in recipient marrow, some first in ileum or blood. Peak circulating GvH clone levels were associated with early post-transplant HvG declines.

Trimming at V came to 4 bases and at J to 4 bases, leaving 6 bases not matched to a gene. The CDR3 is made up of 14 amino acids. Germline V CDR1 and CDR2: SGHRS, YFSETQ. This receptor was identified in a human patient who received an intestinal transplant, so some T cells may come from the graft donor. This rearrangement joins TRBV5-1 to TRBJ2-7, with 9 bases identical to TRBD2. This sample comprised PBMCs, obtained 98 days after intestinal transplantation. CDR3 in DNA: TGCGCCAGCAGCCCCCCGACTAGCGGATACGAGCAGTACTTC. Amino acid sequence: CASSPPTSGYEQYF.